The source of this T cell receptor beta chain is a study of Graves' ophthalmopathy and Graves' hyperthyroidism. People with hyperthyroidism were aged 18 to 65 and newly diagnosed, under 2 months' duration. Clinical symptoms, serum thyroxine, TRAb, thyroid ultrasound and orbital computed tomography determined diagnosis. Per the germline V gene, CDR1 is SGDLS and CDR2 is YYNGEE. The CDR3 spans 13 residues. Study-level results: Also, most clonotypes expanded in the thyroid above 0.001 frequency appeared in blood. At around 70% sensitivity and 72.22% specificity, the model predicted progression of the ophthalmopathy.

RNA transcripts were the source from which TCR beta CDR3 regions were amplified. First-round RT-PCR employed HTBI primers, with a second-round multiplex PCR after it. TCRdb fed the multiplex PCR reads into MiXCR, producing one record per CDR3 protein. The table includes around 1.1 million distinct CDR3 sequences, 35% to 40% detected once. As concerns this clonotype: Its antigen remains unidentified.

The TCR sequence derives from an adult man with Graves' hyperthyroidism. The sequenced sample was peripheral blood or thyroid tissue (not recorded which). The chain carries TRBV9 and TRBJ2-5, with 7 bases aligning to TRBD2. The CDR3, as DNA: TGTGCTAGAGCGGGACGGCGAGACGGGACCCAGTACTTC. Translation: CARAGRRDGTQYF.